The T cell receptor (beta chain) under discussion was sequenced for a study of blood T cell repertoires in COVID-19. As for the study in general: From T cells, B-cell-depleted T cells, or PBMCs came the material, which was cDNA or gDNA.

In the study's own analysis: Using reference gene primer amplification, nucleated cell counts were estimated. Profiling relied on immunoSEQ multiplex PCR, and the TCRdb table lists in-frame clones only, not all of them. The DNA was the basis for D and trimming; V, J and clone size are from that table. The sample lists about 190,000 clones; roughly 87% were seen once. Recruited during active infection, patients (from Seattle) were subsequently followed longitudinally. The CDR3 runs 14 residues. The germline CDR1 and CDR2 sequences are SQVTM and ANQGSEA. V lost 7 bases, J lost 5 bases, and 11 bases stayed unmatched.

The chain couples TRBV29-1 to TRBJ1-2; the match to TRBD1 covers 9 bases. The sample comprised peripheral blood. The source is a woman aged 55-70 years with COVID-19, enrolled during active disease. The CDR3 DNA reads TGCAGCGCCGATCAAACAGGGGGCGAGTATGGCTACACCTTC. Protein product: CSADQTGGEYGYTF.